The entry below describes one T cell receptor (beta chain). Its antigen remains unidentified. These data originate in a study of T cells in localized non-small cell lung cancer. General observations from the study: Longer overall survival was linked to higher blood T cell density. It remains possible that heterogeneity exists, since only one tumor region was sequenced. Of the top 100 tumor clones, median 57 were in adjacent lung, approximately 30 among its top 100.

The protocol was immunoSEQ multiplex PCR, while the TCRdb copy is restricted to in-frame clones and leaves out a portion. Among 2,500 or so clones, approximately 27% were seen once, and the ten largest hold 6.5% to 9%. The length of the CDR3 is 17 residues. Germline CDR1 MGHRA, CDR2 YSYEKL. V gave up 0 bases and J gave up 5 bases; unmatched junction bases: 8. This TCR came from a male donor at least 60 years old with stage II squamous cell lung carcinoma. The V call is TRBV4-1, the J call TRBJ2-7, with TRBD1 matching 12 bases. The sequencing here drew on lung tumor tissue, taken before any cancer treatment. CDR3 bases: TGCGCCAGCAGCCAAGATACGGGACAGGGGGCGCGACACGAGCAGTACTTC. This gives the protein CASSQDTGQGARHEQYF.